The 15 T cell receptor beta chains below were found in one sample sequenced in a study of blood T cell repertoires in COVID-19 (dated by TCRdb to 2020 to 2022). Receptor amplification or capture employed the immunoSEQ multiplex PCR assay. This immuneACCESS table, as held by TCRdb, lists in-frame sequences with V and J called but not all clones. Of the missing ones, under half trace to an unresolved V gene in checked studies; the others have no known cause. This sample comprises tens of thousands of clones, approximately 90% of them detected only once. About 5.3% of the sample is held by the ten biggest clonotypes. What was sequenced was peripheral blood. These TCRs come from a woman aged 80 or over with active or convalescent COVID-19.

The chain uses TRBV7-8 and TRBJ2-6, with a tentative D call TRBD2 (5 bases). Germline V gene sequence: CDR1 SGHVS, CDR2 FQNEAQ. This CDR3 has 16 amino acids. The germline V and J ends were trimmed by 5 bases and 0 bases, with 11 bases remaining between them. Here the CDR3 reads CASSKGLRSGANVLTF. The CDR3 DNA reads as TGTGCCAGCAGCAAAGGACTCCGCTCTGGGGCCAACGTCCTGACTTTC.

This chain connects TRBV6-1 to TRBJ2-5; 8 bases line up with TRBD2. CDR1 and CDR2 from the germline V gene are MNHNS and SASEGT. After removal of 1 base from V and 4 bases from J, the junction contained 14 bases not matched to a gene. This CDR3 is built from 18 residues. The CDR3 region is CASSEVGGGLSTGETQYF. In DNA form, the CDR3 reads TGTGCCAGCAGTGAAGTTGGCGGGGGGCTCTCAACGGGAGAGACCCAGTACTTC.

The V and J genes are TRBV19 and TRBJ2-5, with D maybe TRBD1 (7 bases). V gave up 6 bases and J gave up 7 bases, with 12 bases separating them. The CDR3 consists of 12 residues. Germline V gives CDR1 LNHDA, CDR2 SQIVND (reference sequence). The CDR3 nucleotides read TGTGCCAGTAGATACAGGGGAGGGACCCAGTACTTC. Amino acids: CASRYRGGTQYF.

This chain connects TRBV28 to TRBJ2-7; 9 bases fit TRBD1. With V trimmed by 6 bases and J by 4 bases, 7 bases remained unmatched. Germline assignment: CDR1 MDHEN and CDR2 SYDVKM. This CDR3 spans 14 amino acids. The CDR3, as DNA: TGTGCCAGCAGACCTCCCGGACAGGGGTACGAGCAGTACTTC. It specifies CASRPPGQGYEQYF.

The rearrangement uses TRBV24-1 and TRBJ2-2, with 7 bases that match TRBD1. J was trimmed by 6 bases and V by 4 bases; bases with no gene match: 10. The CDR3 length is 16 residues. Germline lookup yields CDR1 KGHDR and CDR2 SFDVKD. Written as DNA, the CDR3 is TGTGCCACCAGTGACCCGACAGGGCGAGGGTCCGGGGAGCTGTTTTTT. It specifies CATSDPTGRGSGELFF.

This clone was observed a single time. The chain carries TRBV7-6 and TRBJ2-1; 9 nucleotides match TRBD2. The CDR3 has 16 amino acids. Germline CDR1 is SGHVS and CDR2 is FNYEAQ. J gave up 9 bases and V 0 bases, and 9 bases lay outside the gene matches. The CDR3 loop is CASSLAAGGPQGEQFF. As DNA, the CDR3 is TGTGCCAGCAGCTTAGCGGCGGGAGGGCCTCAGGGTGAGCAGTTCTTC. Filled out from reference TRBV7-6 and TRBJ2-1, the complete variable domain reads GAGVSQSPRYKVTKRGQDVALRCDPISGHVSLYWYRQALGQGPEFLTYFNYEAQQDKSGLPNDRFSAERPEGSISTLTIQRTEQRDSAMYRCASSLAAGGPQGEQFFGPGTRLTVL.

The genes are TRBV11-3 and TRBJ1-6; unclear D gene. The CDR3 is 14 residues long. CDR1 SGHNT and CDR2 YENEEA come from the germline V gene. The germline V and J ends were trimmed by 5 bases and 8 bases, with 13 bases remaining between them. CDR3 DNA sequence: TGTGCCAGCAGCCTCGGTGCCGCGGATTCACCCCTCCACTTT. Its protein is CASSLGAADSPLHF.

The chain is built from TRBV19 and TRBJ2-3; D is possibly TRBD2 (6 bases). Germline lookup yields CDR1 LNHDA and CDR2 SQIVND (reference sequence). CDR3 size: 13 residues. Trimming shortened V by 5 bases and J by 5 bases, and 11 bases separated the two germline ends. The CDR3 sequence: CASSETRKDTQYF. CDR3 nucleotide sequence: TGTGCCAGTAGTGAGACTAGAAAAGATACGCAGTATTTT. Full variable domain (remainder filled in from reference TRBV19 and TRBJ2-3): DGGITQSPKYLFRKEGQNVTLSCEQNLNHDAMYWYRQDPGQGLRLIYYSQIVNDFQKGDIAEGYSVSREKKESFPLTVTSAQKNPTAFYLCASSETRKDTQYFGPGTRLTVL.

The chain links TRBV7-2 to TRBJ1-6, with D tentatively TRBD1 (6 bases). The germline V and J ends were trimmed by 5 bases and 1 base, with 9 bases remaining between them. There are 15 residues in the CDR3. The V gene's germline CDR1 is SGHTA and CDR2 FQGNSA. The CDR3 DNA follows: TGTGCCAGCAGCCCACAGGGTTCCTATAATTCACCCCTCCACTTT. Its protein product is CASSPQGSYNSPLHF.

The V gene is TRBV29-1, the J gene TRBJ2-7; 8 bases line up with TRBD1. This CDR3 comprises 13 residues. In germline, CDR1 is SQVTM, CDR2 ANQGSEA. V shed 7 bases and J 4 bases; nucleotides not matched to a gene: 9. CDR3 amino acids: CSALTGESYEQYF. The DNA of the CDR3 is TGCAGCGCTCTGACAGGGGAGTCATACGAGCAGTACTTC.

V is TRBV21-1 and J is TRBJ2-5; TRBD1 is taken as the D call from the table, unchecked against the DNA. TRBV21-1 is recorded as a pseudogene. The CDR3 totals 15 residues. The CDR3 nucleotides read TGTGCCAGCAGCCCCCAGACACGAAGGCAAGAGACCCAGTACTTC. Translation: CASSPQTRRQETQYF.

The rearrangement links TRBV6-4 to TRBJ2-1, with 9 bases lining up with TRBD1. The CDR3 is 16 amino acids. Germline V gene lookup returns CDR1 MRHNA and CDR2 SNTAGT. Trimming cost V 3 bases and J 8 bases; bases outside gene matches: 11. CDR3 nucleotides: TGTGCCAGCAGTGAGCTGGCCGGGACAGGGTGGGATGAGCAGTTCTTC. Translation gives CASSELAGTGWDEQFF.

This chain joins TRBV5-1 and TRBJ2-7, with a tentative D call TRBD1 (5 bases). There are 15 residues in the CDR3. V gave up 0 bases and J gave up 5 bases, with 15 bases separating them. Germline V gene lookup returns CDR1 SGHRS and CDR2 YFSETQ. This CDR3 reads CASSLDYQGYHEQYF. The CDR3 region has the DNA TGCGCCAGCAGCTTGGATTACCAGGGTTACCACGAGCAGTACTTC.

The DNA of the CDR3 is TGCGCCAGCAGTCGGGGAGGAAGGCAAGAGACCCAGTACTTC. Amino acids: CASSRGGRQETQYF. The chain combines TRBV4-1 with TRBJ2-5; possibly TRBD2 for D (6 bases). The CDR3 has 14 amino acids. Germline V gene lookup returns CDR1 MGHRA and CDR2 YSYEKL. V shed 6 bases and J shed 2 bases, with 13 bases lying between them.

CDR3 coding DNA: TGTGCCTGGACAACAGGGGGCCTGCAGAAAAACATTCAGTACTTC. This translates into CAWTTGGLQKNIQYF. The chain is built from TRBV30 and TRBJ2-4, with 9 positions matching TRBD1. V dropped 4 bases and J dropped 4; count of bases not matched to a gene: 8. This CDR3 region has 15 residues. Germline CDR1 and CDR2: GTSNPN and SVGIG (reference sequence). The variable domain in full, completed from reference TRBV30 and TRBJ2-4, reads SQTIHQWPATLVQPVGSPLSLECTVEGTSNPNLYWYRQAAGRGLQLLFYSVGIGQISSEVPQNLSASRPQDRQFILSSKKLLLSDSGFYLCAWTTGGLQKNIQYFGAGTRLSVL.